The 27 T cell receptor beta chains below all came from one sample that was sequenced in a study of shared clonotypes between healthy human individuals. Naive CD8 populations comprised CD45RO-negative cells positively selected for CCR7, excluding terminally differentiated effector memory CD45RA+ cells. Method: immunoSEQ multiplex PCR; TCRdb's copy keeps in-frame clones and lacks some. The sample gives roughly 650,000 clones, roughly 96% of which show up once; 0.095% to 0.13% is in the top ten. The source material was naive CD8+ T cells sorted from blood. The receptors derive from a woman aged 25 to 45 in good health.

The V gene is TRBV5-4, the J gene TRBJ1-5, with a possible D match to TRBD1 (5 bases). This CDR3 is built from 13 residues. Trimming left V 0 bases short and J 7 bases short, with 8 bases between. From germline, CDR1 is SGHNT and CDR2 YYREEE (reference sequence). CDR3: CASSLDEGQPQHF. The CDR3 coding sequence is TGTGCCAGCAGCTTGGATGAGGGGCAGCCCCAGCATTTT.

The V and J genes are TRBV4-1 and TRBJ2-5, with a tentative D call TRBD1 (5 bases). V gave up 2 bases and J gave up 7 bases, with 11 bases separating them. The length of the CDR3 is 13 residues. Germline lookup yields CDR1 MGHRA and CDR2 YSYEKL. DNA for the CDR3: TGCGCCAGCAGCCAAATCAGGGAAACGACCCAGTACTTC. It is translated as CASSQIRETTQYF.

The V and J genes are TRBV28 and TRBJ2-7; D is perhaps TRBD1 (5 bases). The germline gives CDR1 MDHEN, CDR2 SYDVKM. V dropped 7 bases and J dropped 4 bases, with 11 bases sitting between them. CDR3 length: 12 amino acids. The CDR3 DNA sequence: TGTGCCAGCAAAGGGGTGGCTTACGAGCAGTACTTC. Its protein product is CASKGVAYEQYF.

The gene calls are TRBV11-2 and TRBJ2-7; D is perhaps TRBD1 (6 bases). The CDR3 runs 12 residues. The V end lost 2 bases, the J end lost 5 bases, and 7 bases lay between the germline ends. Germline values: CDR1 SGHAT, CDR2 FQNNGV. This CDR3 reads CASSLWGHEQYF. In DNA, the CDR3 is TGTGCCAGCAGCTTATGGGGGCACGAGCAGTACTTC.

The chain combines TRBV30 with TRBJ1-1, with TRBD1 matching over 10 bases. V shed 1 base and J 5 bases; nucleotides not matched to a gene: 4. This CDR3 spans 14 amino acids. Germline values: CDR1 GTSNPN, CDR2 SVGIG (reference sequence). The CDR3 loop is CAWSGGTGVTEAFF. CDR3 nucleotide sequence: TGTGCCTGGAGTGGAGGGACAGGGGTAACTGAAGCTTTCTTT.

This clone occurred once. This chain uses TRBV5-1 with TRBJ1-2, with D perhaps TRBD1 (6 bases). Per the germline V gene, CDR1 is SGHRS and CDR2 is YFSETQ. The ends were cut back, 4 bases at V and 6 bases at J, with 16 bases in the middle. This CDR3 has 14 residues. CDR3 sequence: CASSTTGEVHGYTF. The CDR3 nucleotides are TGCGCCAGCAGCACGACAGGCGAGGTTCATGGCTACACCTTC.

The V call is TRBV7-8, the J call TRBJ2-7; D unclear. With 0 bases removed from V and 3 bases from J, the gap between germline ends came to 12 bases. This CDR3 region has 15 residues. Germline values: CDR1 SGHVS, CDR2 FQNEAQ. The CDR3 nucleotides read TGTGCCAGCAGCTTAGCGTTCGGAGAGTACTACGAGCAGTACTTC. Its protein is CASSLAFGEYYEQYF.

The chain is built from TRBV29-1 and TRBJ1-5; D not resolved. Germline V CDR1 and CDR2: SQVTM, ANQGSEA. CDR3 length equals 13 residues. V lost 0 bases and J 7 bases, leaving 10 bases between the germline ends. CDR3 sequence (DNA): TGCAGCGTTGAAGACTCTGTAGGACAGCCCCAGCATTTT. Translating gives CSVEDSVGQPQHF.

V gene TRBV5-1 combines with J gene TRBJ2-7; 8 bases are a match to TRBD2. Per germline, CDR1 SGHRS and CDR2 YFSETQ. The V segment lost 0 bases and the J segment 3 bases; nucleotides outside the gene matches: 11. This CDR3 is 17 amino acids long. The CDR3 loop is CASSLDLYREGLYEQYF. CDR3 coding DNA: TGCGCCAGCAGCTTGGATCTCTACCGGGAGGGCCTCTACGAGCAGTACTTC.

The rearrangement uses TRBV11-1 and TRBJ2-2; 14 bases match TRBD2. Trimming took 4 bases from V and 5 from J; bases not matched to a gene: 6. This CDR3 has 17 amino acids. Looked up from germline, CDR1 is SGHAT and CDR2 is FQDESV (reference sequence). Here the CDR3 reads CASSSGLAGAGTGELFF. In nucleotides, the CDR3 is TGTGCCAGCAGCTCGGGACTAGCGGGAGCAGGGACCGGGGAGCTGTTTTTT.

The rearrangement uses TRBV7-9 and TRBJ2-7; perhaps TRBD2 as D (5 bases). V was cut by 3 bases and J by 4 bases, with 10 bases left in between. Germline-derived CDR1 and CDR2 are SEHNR and FQNEAQ (reference sequence). This CDR3 region has 13 residues. The CDR3 spells CASSFPGLYEQYF. As DNA, the CDR3 is TGTGCCAGCAGCTTTCCGGGATTATACGAGCAGTACTTC.

This clone was counted once. The genes are TRBV27 and TRBJ1-1; weak D call: TRBD1 (6 bases). The CDR3 totals 14 residues. Looked up from germline, CDR1 is MNHEY and CDR2 is SMNVEV (reference sequence). The germline V and J ends were trimmed by 5 bases and 7 bases, with 17 bases remaining between them. CDR3 DNA sequence: TGTGCCAGCAGTGGGCAACAGGGAATTGGTGAAGCTTTCTTT. Translating it yields CASSGQQGIGEAFF.

For the CDR3, the DNA is TGTGCCAGCAGTGAATTCTCCGCGGGAGAGGGGAACAATGAGCAGTTCTTC. It translates to CASSEFSAGEGNNEQFF. The chain links TRBV2 to TRBJ2-1; 7 bases are shared with TRBD2. The CDR3 is made up of 17 amino acids. Trimming cost V 2 bases and J 5 bases; bases outside gene matches: 12. Per germline, CDR1 SNHLY and CDR2 FYNNEI. The full variable domain, its missing parts supplied by reference TRBV2 and TRBJ2-1, is EPEVTQTPSHQVTQMGQEVILRCVPISNHLYFYWYRQILGQKVEFLVSFYNNEISEKSEIFDDQFSVERPDGSNFTLKIRSTKLEDSAMYFCASSEFSAGEGNNEQFFGPGTRLTVL.

The V and J genes are TRBV7-2 and TRBJ2-1; 12 positions agree with TRBD2. The CDR3 consists of 15 residues. Unmatched junction bases numbered 14, after V lost 5 bases and J lost 15 bases. Germline values: CDR1 SGHTA, CDR2 FQGNSA. The DNA of the CDR3 is TGTGCCAGCAGCCCAGGACTAGCGGGGCCCAGGATACGGTTCTTC. Its translation: CASSPGLAGPRIRFF.

The chain links TRBV11-2 to TRBJ2-3, with 7 bases lining up with TRBD1. The CDR3 runs 18 residues. Per the germline V gene, CDR1 is SGHAT and CDR2 is FQNNGV. The ends lost 5 bases at V and 0 bases at J; junction bases unmatched: 14. The CDR3, as DNA: TGTGCCAGCAGCCCTTGGGAATCGACAGGGAGTAGCACAGATACGCAGTATTTT. Translating gives CASSPWESTGSSTDTQYF.

Here the CDR3 DNA reads TGTGCCATCAGGGGTGACGGAACCTACGAGCAGTACTTC. This gives the protein CAIRGDGTYEQYF. The rearrangement uses TRBV10-3 and TRBJ2-7; D gene unclear. The CDR3 extends over 13 amino acids. Trimming shortened V by 6 bases and J by 2 bases, and 11 bases separated the two germline ends. Germline lookup yields CDR1 ENHRY and CDR2 SYGVKD.

The V and J genes are TRBV6-1 and TRBJ1-3, with no clear D. Germline V CDR1 and CDR2: MNHNS, SASEGT. The CDR3 consists of 14 residues. Between the trimmed V and J ends, which lost 1 base and 0 bases, there was a span of 4 bases. CDR3: CASSEVGSGNTIYF. The CDR3 nucleotides read TGTGCCAGCAGTGAAGTCGGCTCTGGAAACACCATATATTTT.

CDR3 in amino acids: CASSLANRNTGELFF. The CDR3 DNA reads as TGTGCCAGCAGCTTGGCCAACAGGAACACCGGGGAGCTGTTTTTT. V and J are TRBV5-6 and TRBJ2-2; D call uncertain. Germline CDR1 is SGHDT and CDR2 is YYEEEE. The CDR3 extends over 15 amino acids. Trimming took off 0 bases at V and 1 base at J, with 7 bases between the two ends. The full variable domain, with the rest looked up from reference TRBV5-6 and TRBJ2-2, is DAGVTQSPTHLIKTRGQQVTLRCSPKSGHDTVSWYQQALGQGPQFIFQYYEEEERQRGNFPDRFSGHQFPNYSSELNVNALLLGDSALYLCASSLANRNTGELFFGEGSRLTVL.

Regarding this clone: One junction end does not reproduce the germline sequence, and a read error may be involved. J is TRBJ2-7 and V is TRBV10-2, with 7 bases aligning to TRBD2. Germline-derived CDR1 and CDR2 are WSHSY and SAAADI. This CDR3 has 11 amino acids. The CDR3 is CASSSPAGALF. Written as DNA, the CDR3 is TGCGCCAGCAGTTCCCCTGCGGGAGCCCTATTC.

This clone has a single count. The V gene is TRBV7-6, the J gene TRBJ2-3, with TRBD2 matching over 9 bases. The CDR3 has 16 residues. In germline, CDR1 is SGHVS, CDR2 FNYEAQ. V lost 1 base, J lost 0 bases, and 2 bases stayed unmatched. The CDR3 region is CASSLDLAGSTDTQYF. CDR3 coding DNA: TGTGCCAGCAGCTTAGATCTAGCGGGAAGCACAGATACGCAGTATTTT. The variable domain in full, completed from reference TRBV7-6 and TRBJ2-3, reads GAGVSQSPRYKVTKRGQDVALRCDPISGHVSLYWYRQALGQGPEFLTYFNYEAQQDKSGLPNDRFSAERPEGSISTLTIQRTEQRDSAMYRCASSLDLAGSTDTQYFGPGTRLTVL.

The chain uses TRBV28 and TRBJ2-5, with D maybe TRBD1 (5 bases). The germline V gene encodes CDR1 MDHEN and CDR2 SYDVKM. The V end was cut by 3 bases, the J end by 6 bases, with 14 bases between. This CDR3 has 14 amino acids. CDR3 sequence: CASSFGQGGQTQYF. The DNA for the CDR3 is TGTGCCAGCAGTTTCGGGCAGGGCGGTCAGACCCAGTACTTC.

The sample holds one count of this clone. The V call is TRBV5-1, the J call TRBJ2-1; D gene unclear. Trimming shortened V by 4 bases and J by 5 bases, and 19 bases separated the two germline ends. The length of the CDR3 is 16 residues. Germline V gives CDR1 SGHRS, CDR2 YFSETQ. The CDR3 region has the DNA TGCGCCAGCAGCGCCGGCTTCGGTATAATAAACAATGAGCAGTTCTTC. Its translation: CASSAGFGIINNEQFF.

CDR3 nucleotides: TGTGCCAGCAGTTACTGGGGCCCCTCGGGTGAGCAGTACTTC. It yields the protein CASSYWGPSGEQYF. The chain is built from TRBV6-5 and TRBJ2-7, with D perhaps matching TRBD1 (5 bases). The CDR3 length is 14 residues. Germline values: CDR1 MNHEY, CDR2 SVGAGI. Trimming removed 1 base at V and 7 bases at J, with 14 bases between.

The chain carries TRBV4-1 and TRBJ2-3; TRBD1 matches at 9 bases. V shed 0 bases, J shed 4 bases, and the junction held 11 bases outside the gene matches. Germline V gene lookup returns CDR1 MGHRA and CDR2 YSYEKL. The CDR3 consists of 18 residues. The CDR3 nucleotides are TGCGCCAGCAGCCAAGAGGGGGACAGGGAGGCTTCTCCAGATACGCAGTATTTT. As protein: CASSQEGDREASPDTQYF.

The J gene is TRBJ2-7, the V gene TRBV28; 9 bases are a match to TRBD1. Trimming removed 3 bases from V and 3 bases from J; junction bases left unmatched: 9. The CDR3 totals 16 residues. Germline CDR1 and CDR2: MDHEN and SYDVKM. The CDR3 DNA sequence: TGTGCCAGCAGTTTGTACCGGGACAGGGTGGACTACGAGCAGTACTTC. Its translation: CASSLYRDRVDYEQYF.

The chain carries TRBV10-3 and TRBJ2-1, with 10 nucleotides matching TRBD2. The CDR3 extends over 15 amino acids. V gave up 10 bases and J gave up 6 bases; unmatched junction bases: 12. The germline CDR1 and CDR2 sequences are ENHRY and SYGVKD. The CDR3 DNA sequence: TGTGCCAGCTATGACGAGCGGGAGGGCCTCAATGAGCAGTTCTTC. Protein: CASYDEREGLNEQFF.

The chain links TRBV19 to TRBJ1-3; TRBD1 matches at 10 bases. J was trimmed by 2 bases and V by 5 bases; bases with no gene match: 3. CDR1 and CDR2 from the germline V gene are LNHDA and SQIVND (reference sequence). This CDR3 comprises 15 residues. CDR3 sequence reads: CASSPGQGPGNTIYF. The CDR3 DNA reads TGTGCCAGTAGTCCGGGACAGGGGCCTGGAAACACCATATATTTT.